In this sample, the clone carrying this T cell receptor beta chain turned up many times. Researchers built TCR beta libraries using quantitative 5'-RACE with molecular barcodes. MiXCR, run by TCRdb on the 5' RACE reads, gives a single entry per CDR3 protein. The sample shows 150,000 to 200,000 distinct CDR3 sequences, around 13% of them seen only once. The sample comes from a study of CD8 T cells in ankylosing spondylitis. The specimen was blood, either unsorted or a sorted T cell fraction (not recorded which). The receptor's source is a male donor with ankylosing spondylitis or in good health (not recorded which).

The CDR3 region is CASSPGVYEQYF. CDR3 coding DNA: TGTGCCAGCAGCCCCGGGGTCTACGAGCAGTACTTC. This sequence joins TRBV12-3 or TRBV12-4 and TRBJ2-7, with a weak D call TRBD2 (5 bases). This CDR3 is built from 12 residues. V was pared by 6 bases and J by 3 bases, with 9 bases between.